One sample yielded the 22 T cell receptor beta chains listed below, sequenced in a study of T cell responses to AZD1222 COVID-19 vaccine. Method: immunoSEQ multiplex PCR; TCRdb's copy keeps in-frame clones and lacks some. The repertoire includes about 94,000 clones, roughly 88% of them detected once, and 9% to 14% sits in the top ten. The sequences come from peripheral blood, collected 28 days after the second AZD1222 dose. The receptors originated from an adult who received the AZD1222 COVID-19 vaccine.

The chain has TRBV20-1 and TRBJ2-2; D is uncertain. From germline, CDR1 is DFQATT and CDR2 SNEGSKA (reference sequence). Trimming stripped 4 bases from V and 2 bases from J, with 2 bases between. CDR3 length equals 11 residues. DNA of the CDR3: TGCAGTGCTACCAACACCGGGGAGCTGTTTTTT. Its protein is CSATNTGELFF.

As DNA, the CDR3 is TGTGCCAGCAGGACGGACACCGGGTGGGGTAATTCACCCCTCCACTTT. Translating it yields CASRTDTGWGNSPLHF. The chain employs TRBV27 and TRBJ1-6; tentative D call: TRBD1 (5 bases). The CDR3 runs 16 residues. Deletions cut 6 bases from V and 6 bases from J, with 18 bases between. Germline V gene lookup returns CDR1 MNHEY and CDR2 SMNVEV (reference sequence).

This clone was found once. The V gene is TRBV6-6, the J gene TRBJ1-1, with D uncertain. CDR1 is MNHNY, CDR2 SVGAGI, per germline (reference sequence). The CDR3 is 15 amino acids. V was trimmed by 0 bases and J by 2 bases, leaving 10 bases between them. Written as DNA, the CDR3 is TGTGCCAGCAGTTACTCTGCGGGTCTCAACACTGAAGCTTTCTTT. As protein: CASSYSAGLNTEAFF.

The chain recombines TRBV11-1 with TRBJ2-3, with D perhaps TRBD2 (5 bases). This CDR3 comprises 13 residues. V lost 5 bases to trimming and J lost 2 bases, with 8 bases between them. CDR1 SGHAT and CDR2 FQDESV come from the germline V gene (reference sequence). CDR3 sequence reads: CASSTGNTDTQYF. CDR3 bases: TGTGCCAGCAGCACGGGGAACACAGATACGCAGTATTTT.

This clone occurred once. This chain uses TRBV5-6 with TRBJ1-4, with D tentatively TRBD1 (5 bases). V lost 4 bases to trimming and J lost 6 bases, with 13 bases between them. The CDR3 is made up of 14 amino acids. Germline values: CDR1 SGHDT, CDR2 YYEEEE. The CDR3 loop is CASSLDTFDEKLFF. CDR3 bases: TGTGCCAGCAGCCTGGACACCTTCGATGAAAAACTGTTTTTT. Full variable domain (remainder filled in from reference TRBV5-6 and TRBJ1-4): DAGVTQSPTHLIKTRGQQVTLRCSPKSGHDTVSWYQQALGQGPQFIFQYYEEEERQRGNFPDRFSGHQFPNYSSELNVNALLLGDSALYLCASSLDTFDEKLFFGSGTQLSVL.

The DNA of the CDR3 is TGTGCCAGCAGCTTAGGCAGGGGGCGCGGGTATGAGCAGTTCTTC. Amino acid sequence: CASSLGRGRGYEQFF. This sequence joins TRBV7-6 and TRBJ2-1, with 8 nucleotides matching TRBD1. The germline gives CDR1 SGHVS, CDR2 FNYEAQ. Trimming at V came to 1 base and at J to 8 bases, leaving 7 bases not matched to a gene. CDR3 length equals 15 residues. The complete variable domain, with remaining parts taken from reference TRBV7-6 and TRBJ2-1, reads GAGVSQSPRYKVTKRGQDVALRCDPISGHVSLYWYRQALGQGPEFLTYFNYEAQQDKSGLPNDRFSAERPEGSISTLTIQRTEQRDSAMYRCASSLGRGRGYEQFFGPGTRLTVL.

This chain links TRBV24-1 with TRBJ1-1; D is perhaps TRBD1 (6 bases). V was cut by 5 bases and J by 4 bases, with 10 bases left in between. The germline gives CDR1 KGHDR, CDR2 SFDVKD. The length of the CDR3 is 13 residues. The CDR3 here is CATSGGHGTEAFF. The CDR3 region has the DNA TGTGCCACCAGTGGGGGGCATGGCACTGAAGCTTTCTTT.

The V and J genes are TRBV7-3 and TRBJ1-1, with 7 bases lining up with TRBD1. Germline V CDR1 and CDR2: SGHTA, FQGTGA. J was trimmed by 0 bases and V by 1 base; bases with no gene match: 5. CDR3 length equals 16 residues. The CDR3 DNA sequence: TGTGCCAGCAGCTTAAATTCCAGGGGGGTGAACACTGAAGCTTTCTTT. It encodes CASSLNSRGVNTEAFF.

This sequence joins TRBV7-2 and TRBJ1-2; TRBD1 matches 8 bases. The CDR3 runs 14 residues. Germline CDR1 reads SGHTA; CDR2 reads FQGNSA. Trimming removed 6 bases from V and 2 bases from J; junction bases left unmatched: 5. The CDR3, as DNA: TGTGCCAGCAGACAAACAGGGGGAAACTATGGCTACACCTTC. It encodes CASRQTGGNYGYTF.

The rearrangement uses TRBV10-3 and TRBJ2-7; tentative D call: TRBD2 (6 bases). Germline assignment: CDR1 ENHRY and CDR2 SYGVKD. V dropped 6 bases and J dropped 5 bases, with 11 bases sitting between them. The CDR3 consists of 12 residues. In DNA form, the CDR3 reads TGTGCCATCAGGGGCTCGGGGGACGAGCAGTACTTC. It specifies CAIRGSGDEQYF.

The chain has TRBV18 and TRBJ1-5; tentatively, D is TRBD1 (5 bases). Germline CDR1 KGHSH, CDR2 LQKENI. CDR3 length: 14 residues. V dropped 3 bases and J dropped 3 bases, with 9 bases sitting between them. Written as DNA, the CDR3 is TGTGCCAGCTCACCGGGGCAGGCCAATCAGCCCCAGCATTTT. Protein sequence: CASSPGQANQPQHF. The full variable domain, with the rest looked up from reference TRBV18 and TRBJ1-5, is NAGVMQNPRHLVRRRGQEARLRCSPMKGHSHVYWYRQLPEEGLKFMVYLQKENIIDESGMPKERFSAEFPKEGPSILRIQQVVRGDSAAYFCASSPGQANQPQHFGDGTRLSIL.

The CDR3 DNA sequence: TGTGCCACCAGTGATGCCGGGACAGGACTTCTCCAAGAGACCCAGTACTTC. Translating gives CATSDAGTGLLQETQYF. V gene TRBV24-1 combines with J gene TRBJ2-5; 8 bases are shared with TRBD1. The CDR3 length is 17 residues. CDR1 and CDR2 from the germline V gene are KGHDR and SFDVKD. V gave up 3 bases and J gave up 1 base; unmatched junction bases: 9.

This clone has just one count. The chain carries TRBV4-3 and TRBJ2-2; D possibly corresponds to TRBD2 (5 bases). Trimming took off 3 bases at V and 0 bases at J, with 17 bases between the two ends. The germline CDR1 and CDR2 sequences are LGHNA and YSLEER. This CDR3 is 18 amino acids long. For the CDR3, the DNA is TGCGCCAGCAGCCACCCTTCGAGAGGGAAGCCGAACACCGGGGAGCTGTTTTTT. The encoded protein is CASSHPSRGKPNTGELFF.

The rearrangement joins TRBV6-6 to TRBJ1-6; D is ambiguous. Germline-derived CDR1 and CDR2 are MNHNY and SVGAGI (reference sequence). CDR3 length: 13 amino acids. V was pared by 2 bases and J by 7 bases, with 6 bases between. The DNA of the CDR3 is TGTGCCAGCAGTTACGGGCAGAATTCACCCCTCCACTTT. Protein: CASSYGQNSPLHF.

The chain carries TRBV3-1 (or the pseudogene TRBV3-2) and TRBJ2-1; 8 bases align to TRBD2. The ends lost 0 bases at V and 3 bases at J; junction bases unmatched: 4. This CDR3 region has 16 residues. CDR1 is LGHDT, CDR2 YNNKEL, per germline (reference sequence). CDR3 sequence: CASSQDVTSGYNEQFF. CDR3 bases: TGTGCCAGCAGCCAAGATGTAACTAGCGGCTACAATGAGCAGTTCTTC.

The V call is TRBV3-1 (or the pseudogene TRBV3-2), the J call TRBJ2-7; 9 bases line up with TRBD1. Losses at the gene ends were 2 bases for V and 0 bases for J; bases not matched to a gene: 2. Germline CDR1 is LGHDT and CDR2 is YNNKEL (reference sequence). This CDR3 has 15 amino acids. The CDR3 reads CASSQRDRASYEQYF. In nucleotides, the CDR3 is TGTGCCAGCAGCCAAAGGGACAGGGCCTCCTACGAGCAGTACTTC.

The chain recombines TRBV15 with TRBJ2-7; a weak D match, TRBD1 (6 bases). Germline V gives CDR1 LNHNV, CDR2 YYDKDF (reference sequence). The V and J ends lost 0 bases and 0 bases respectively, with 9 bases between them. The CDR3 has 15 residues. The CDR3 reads CATSREADSSYEQYF. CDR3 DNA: TGTGCCACCAGCAGAGAGGCGGACAGCTCCTACGAGCAGTACTTC.

CDR3: CASSPFRETGSNQPQHF. Here the CDR3 DNA reads TGTGCCAGCTCACCTTTTCGGGAAACAGGGAGCAATCAGCCCCAGCATTTT. The chain carries TRBV18 and TRBJ1-5, with D tentatively TRBD1 (6 bases). The CDR3 runs 17 residues. Germline V gene data show CDR1 as KGHSH and CDR2 as LQKENI. V was pared by 3 bases and J by 1 base, with 16 bases between.

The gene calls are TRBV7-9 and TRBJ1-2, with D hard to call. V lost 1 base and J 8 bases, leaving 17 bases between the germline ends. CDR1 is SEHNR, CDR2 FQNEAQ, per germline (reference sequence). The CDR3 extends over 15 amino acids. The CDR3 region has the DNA TGTGCCAGCAGCTTAGAGGTGGCTGATGCGGGGGGCTACACCTTC. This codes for CASSLEVADAGGYTF.

This chain's CDR3 is CASSQEGSDSSYNSPLHF. The CDR3 DNA follows: TGCGCCAGCAGCCAAGAAGGTTCTGATAGCTCCTATAATTCACCCCTCCACTTT. This chain joins TRBV4-1 and TRBJ1-6; unclear D gene. Between the trimmed V and J ends, which lost 0 bases and 0 bases, there was a span of 12 bases. In germline, CDR1 is MGHRA, CDR2 YSYEKL. The CDR3 has 18 amino acids.

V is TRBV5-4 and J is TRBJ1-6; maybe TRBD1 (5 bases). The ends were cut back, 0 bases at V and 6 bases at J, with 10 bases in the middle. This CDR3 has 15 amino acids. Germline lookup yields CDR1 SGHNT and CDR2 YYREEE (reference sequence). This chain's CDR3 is CASSLGGTGNSPLHF. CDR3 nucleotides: TGTGCCAGCAGCTTGGGTGGGACGGGTAATTCACCCCTCCACTTT.

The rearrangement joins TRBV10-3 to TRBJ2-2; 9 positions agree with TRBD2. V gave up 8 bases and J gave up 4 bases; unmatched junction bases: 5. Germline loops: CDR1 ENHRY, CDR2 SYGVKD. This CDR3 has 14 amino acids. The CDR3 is CAISSGEVTGELFF. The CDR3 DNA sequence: TGTGCCATCTCTAGCGGGGAGGTCACCGGGGAGCTGTTTTTT.